Presented here are 6 T cell receptor beta chains from one specimen sequenced in a study of blood T cells in healthy people across ages. A J-beta primer mix and a sample-barcoded 5' primer were used in a second PCR of about 7 to 12 cycles. In TCRdb, the 5' RACE reads were re-called with MiXCR into one record per CDR3 protein. The data contain roughly 1.5 million distinct CDR3 sequences, 40% to 45% of them seen just once; the ten biggest clones take up around 4%. Sequenced sample: blood. These receptors were obtained from a woman under 30 in good health.

The chain joins TRBV9 to TRBJ2-3; D might be TRBD1 or TRBD2, each matching 5 bases. The CDR3 is 15 residues long. Germline CDR1 SGDLS, CDR2 YYNGEE. V gave up 2 bases and J gave up 0 bases, with 10 bases separating them. CDR3 in DNA: TGTGCCAGCAGCGTCTGGGGGACGAGCACAGATACGCAGTATTTT. This translates into CASSVWGTSTDTQYF.

The chain carries TRBV7-8 and TRBJ2-5; 8 bases are shared with TRBD2. The CDR3 is made up of 16 amino acids. The junction had 11 bases not matched to a gene; V was cut back by 3 bases and J by 5 bases. CDR1 SGHVS and CDR2 FQNEAQ come from the germline V gene. CDR3 sequence reads: CASSFQREPPVETQYF. The CDR3 coding sequence is TGTGCCAGCAGCTTCCAGCGGGAGCCGCCAGTTGAGACCCAGTACTTC.

This clonotype was detected only a few times. The chain is built from TRBV28 and TRBJ2-7; D perhaps matches TRBD1 (6 bases). The length of the CDR3 is 14 residues. Trimming shortened V by 5 bases and J by 7 bases, and 18 bases separated the two germline ends. Germline assignment: CDR1 MDHEN and CDR2 SYDVKM. For the CDR3, the DNA is TGTGCCAGCAGTCTCCCGGGACACCTCTTTGAGCAGTACTTC. Translated, it gives CASSLPGHLFEQYF. Complete variable domain (other parts from reference TRBV28 and TRBJ2-7): DVKVTQSSRYLVKRTGEKVFLECVQDMDHENMFWYRQDPGLGLRLIYFSYDVKMKEKGDIPEGYSVSREKKERFSLILESASTNQTSMYLCASSLPGHLFEQYFGPGTRLTVT.

The chain has TRBV20-1 and TRBJ1-5; TRBD1 might be the D (5 bases). The V end was cut by 0 bases, the J end by 2 bases, with 17 bases between. CDR3 length: 17 residues. The germline gives CDR1 DFQATT, CDR2 SNEGSKA (reference sequence). The CDR3, as DNA: TGCAGTGCTAGAGATCCCCAAGTAGGGGATGGCAATCAGCCCCAGCATTTT. Its translation is CSARDPQVGDGNQPQHF.

This clonotype was observed a few times. The genes are TRBV20-1 and TRBJ2-5; D is ambiguous. V lost 1 base to trimming and J lost 6 bases, with 12 bases between them. The length of the CDR3 is 13 residues. Germline lookup yields CDR1 DFQATT and CDR2 SNEGSKA (reference sequence). The CDR3: CSARGGLAQTQYF. In nucleotides, the CDR3 is TGCAGTGCTAGAGGCGGCCTCGCCCAGACCCAGTACTTC.

This clonotype was seen a single time. V is TRBV20-1 and J is TRBJ2-1; tentative D call: TRBD1 (5 bases). V lost 2 bases and J 15 bases, leaving 26 bases between the germline ends. The germline V gene has CDR1 DFQATT and CDR2 SNEGSKA (reference sequence). CDR3 length equals 15 residues. The CDR3 sequence: CSARNTQATLRTLFF. In nucleotides, the CDR3 is TGCAGTGCTAGAAACACACAGGCTACCCTTAGAACCCTGTTCTTC.